Shown below are 12 T cell receptor beta chains from a single sample sequenced in a study of cytomegalovirus exposure and HLA in healthy donors. Primers: 60 Vbeta forward and 13 Jbeta reverse. The protocol was immunoSEQ multiplex PCR, while the TCRdb copy is restricted to in-frame clones and leaves out a portion. This table holds roughly 100,000 clones, 77% found once. The specimen sequenced was PBMCs. Source of these receptors: a male donor in good health and CMV-seropositive.

This clone was detected only a few times. V and J are TRBV23-1 and TRBJ2-1, with D maybe TRBD2 (5 bases). TRBV23-1 is an ORF; its function is uncertain. Trimming left V 0 bases short and J 2 bases short, with 8 bases between. The CDR3 extends over 15 amino acids. Here the CDR3 DNA reads TGCGCCAGCAGTCAATCCGGGGTTACCTACAATGAGCAGTTCTTC. Its translation is CASSQSGVTYNEQFF.

The chain is built from TRBV21-1 and TRBJ2-7; TRBD2 reflects the table's D call only, with no check against the DNA. TRBV21-1 is described as a pseudogene. The CDR3 contains 14 residues. CDR3 loop: CASSIYWYIYEQYF. The CDR3 bases are TGTGCCAGCAGCATTTACTGGTATATCTACGAGCAGTACTTC.

This clone has only a few counts. The V and J genes are TRBV6-4 and TRBJ2-1; possible D gene TRBD1, 5 bases. This CDR3 is built from 13 residues. The V gene's germline CDR1 is MRHNA and CDR2 SNTAGT. The germline V and J ends were trimmed by 3 bases and 10 bases, with 13 bases remaining between them. In nucleotides, the CDR3 is TGTGCCAGCAGTGATCAAAGGGGTCACGAGCAGTTCTTC. It translates to CASSDQRGHEQFF.

The chain carries TRBV9 and TRBJ2-5, with 10 bases that match TRBD2. The V gene end was trimmed by 3 bases and the J gene end by 0 bases; junction bases not matched to a gene: 5. The CDR3 loop spans 16 amino acids. Germline lookup yields CDR1 SGDLS and CDR2 YYNGEE. In nucleotides, the CDR3 is TGTGCCAGCAGCGGAAGGACTAGCGGTTACCAAGAGACCCAGTACTTC. As protein: CASSGRTSGYQETQYF.

As concerns this clone: Other DNA sequences within the sample encode an identical CDR3. The chain combines TRBV7-2 with TRBJ2-7, with TRBD2 matching over 11 bases. J was trimmed by 3 bases and V by 6 bases; bases with no gene match: 7. CDR1 is SGHTA, CDR2 FQGNSA, per germline. This CDR3 region has 15 residues. Written as DNA, the CDR3 is TGTGCCAGCAGGAAGTCCGGGACTAGCGGCTACGAGCAGTACTTC. Amino acids: CASRKSGTSGYEQYF.

This clone showed up just once. This chain uses TRBV28 with TRBJ2-7, with D possibly matching TRBD1 (6 bases). The CDR3 spans 13 residues. Trimming shortened V by 7 bases and J by 5 bases, and 15 bases separated the two germline ends. CDR1 MDHEN and CDR2 SYDVKM come from the germline V gene. DNA of the CDR3: TGTGCCAGCAACAGGGATGGAAACCACGAGCAGTACTTC. Residues: CASNRDGNHEQYF.

Details on this clone: The same CDR3 also results from other DNA sequences found in this sample. The V call is TRBV6-6, the J call TRBJ1-4; 9 nucleotides line up with TRBD1. CDR1 is MNHNY, CDR2 SVGAGI, per germline (reference sequence). CDR3 length equals 13 residues. Trimming cost V 2 bases and J 8 bases; bases outside gene matches: 0. The CDR3 sequence is CASSYGTGEKLFF. The CDR3 bases are TGTGCCAGCAGTTACGGGACAGGGGAAAAACTGTTTTTT.

Only one count was recorded for this clone. This chain links TRBV28 with TRBJ2-7; D call uncertain. CDR1 is MDHEN, CDR2 SYDVKM, per germline. The CDR3 sequence is 13 residues long. V lost 7 bases and J lost 6, with 16 bases in between. This CDR3 is CASTLAGSGEQYF. The CDR3 DNA reads TGTGCCAGCACCTTGGCCGGGTCTGGCGAGCAGTACTTC.

This clone was picked up one time. This chain links TRBV5-1 with TRBJ2-5; 10 nucleotides line up with TRBD1. The CDR3 is 14 amino acids. The junction had 8 bases not matched to a gene; V was cut back by 1 base and J by 11 bases. CDR1 and CDR2 (germline): SGHRS, YFSETQ. CDR3 in amino acids: CASSLRQGAGEQYF. CDR3 DNA: TGCGCCAGCAGCTTGAGACAGGGGGCTGGAGAGCAGTACTTC.

The rearrangement uses TRBV15 and TRBJ2-7, with 13 bases identical to TRBD2. CDR1 and CDR2 (germline): LNHNV, YYDKDF (reference sequence). CDR3 size: 16 residues. V lost 1 base to trimming and J lost 5 bases; unmatched junction nucleotides: 5. In nucleotides, the CDR3 is TGTGCCACCAGCAGAGGAACTAGCGGGAGGGTTAACGAGCAGTACTTC. It codes for CATSRGTSGRVNEQYF.

The V and J genes are TRBV5-1 and TRBJ1-6; possible D gene TRBD1, 5 bases. The CDR3 consists of 15 residues. Trimming stripped 4 bases from V and 9 bases from J, with 17 bases between. Per germline, CDR1 SGHRS and CDR2 YFSETQ. CDR3 protein: CASSDIQGASSPLHF. The CDR3 coding sequence is TGCGCCAGCAGCGATATCCAAGGGGCGAGTTCACCCCTCCACTTT.

The rearrangement joins TRBV7-6 to TRBJ2-5; the D gene is possibly TRBD2 (5 bases). Germline values: CDR1 SGHVS, CDR2 FNYEAQ. V gave up 0 bases and J gave up 4 bases, with 9 bases separating them. This CDR3 is 14 amino acids long. CDR3 residues: CASSLAVRAETQYF. The CDR3 coding sequence is TGTGCCAGCAGCTTAGCGGTGCGGGCAGAGACCCAGTACTTC.